These 21 T cell receptor beta chains were sequenced from one sample in a study of blood T cell repertoires in COVID-19 (TCRdb year 2020). Library preparation employed the immunoSEQ multiplex PCR assay. Sourced from immuneACCESS, this table was stored by TCRdb with only in-frame sequences that have V and J called. A share of the clones is absent; for the studies checked, an unresolved V gene accounts for under half, and the remainder has no known explanation. Here the sample has approximately 76,000 clones; about 89% occur a single time. The ten biggest clones cover around 13% of the sample. The specimen was peripheral blood. The receptors were gathered from an older woman with acute or convalescent COVID-19.

This clone has a single count. The J gene is TRBJ1-2, the V gene TRBV18, with a weak D call TRBD1 (6 bases). The germline gives CDR1 KGHSH, CDR2 LQKENI. The CDR3 is made up of 14 amino acids. V shed 3 bases and J shed 4 bases, with 12 bases lying between them. CDR3 sequence: CASSPERDTYGYTF. The CDR3 DNA reads TGTGCCAGCTCACCTGAGCGGGACACCTATGGCTACACCTTC. Full variable domain (remainder filled in from reference TRBV18 and TRBJ1-2): NAGVMQNPRHLVRRRGQEARLRCSPMKGHSHVYWYRQLPEEGLKFMVYLQKENIIDESGMPKERFSAEFPKEGPSILRIQQVVRGDSAAYFCASSPERDTYGYTFGSGTRLTVV.

The gene calls are TRBV7-9 and TRBJ1-2, with 10 bases matching TRBD1. The CDR3 is 14 residues long. The trim removed 5 bases at V and 6 bases at J, leaving 6 bases unmatched. Looked up from germline, CDR1 is SEHNR and CDR2 is FQNEAQ (reference sequence). CDR3 in DNA: TGTGCCAGCAGCCTGGGACAGGGGACTAATGGCTACACCTTC. This gives the protein CASSLGQGTNGYTF.

This clone was picked up a small number of times. This chain uses TRBV14 with TRBJ1-1; 7 positions agree with TRBD1. Trimming cost V 2 bases and J 0 bases; bases outside gene matches: 6. The germline V gene encodes CDR1 SGHDN and CDR2 FVKESK. The CDR3 is 16 amino acids. The CDR3 is CASSQRVGTVNTEAFF. In DNA, the CDR3 is TGTGCCAGCAGCCAAAGAGTGGGGACAGTGAACACTGAAGCTTTCTTT.

This clone was picked up a small number of times. This chain joins TRBV6-1 and TRBJ1-5; D gene unclear. Germline V gene lookup returns CDR1 MNHNS and CDR2 SASEGT. The V end lost 0 bases, the J end lost 3 bases, and 12 bases lay between the germline ends. This CDR3 contains 16 residues. CDR3 loop: CASSEAGRGINQPQHF. CDR3 in DNA: TGTGCCAGCAGTGAAGCTGGTCGAGGAATCAATCAGCCCCAGCATTTT.

This clone was found a few times. V usage is TRBV3-1 (or the pseudogene TRBV3-2) and J usage is TRBJ1-5, with D uncertain. In germline, CDR1 is LGHDT, CDR2 YNNKEL (reference sequence). This CDR3 comprises 12 residues. The CDR3 nucleotides are TGTCTTGAGGGCAGCTACAATCAGCCCCAGCATTTT. Translated: CLEGSYNQPQHF.

The chain couples TRBV25-1 to TRBJ2-5; D ambiguous. The CDR3 is 16 residues long. Germline V CDR1 and CDR2: MGHDK, SYGVNS. Trimming pared 3 bases from V and 4 bases from J, leaving 18 bases between. The CDR3, as DNA: TGTGCCAGCAGTGAGGAAGAGAGCCAGGTGGGAGAGACCCAGTACTTC. It codes for CASSEEESQVGETQYF.

This chain uses TRBV4-2 with TRBJ2-7, with TRBD2 matching 8 bases. Germline CDR1 LGHNA, CDR2 YNFKEQ. Trimming took 0 bases from V and 5 from J; bases not matched to a gene: 12. This CDR3 contains 17 residues. CDR3 sequence: CASSQDLGVAGRNEQYF. The CDR3 region has the DNA TGTGCCAGCAGCCAAGACCTGGGGGTAGCGGGGCGTAACGAGCAGTACTTC.

The chain recombines TRBV19 with TRBJ1-1; the D is unclear. The CDR3 length is 15 residues. V was trimmed by 5 bases and J by 0 bases, leaving 13 bases between them. In germline, CDR1 is LNHDA, CDR2 SQIVND (reference sequence). The DNA for the CDR3 is TGTGCCAGTAGTCCGACATCGCCCATGAACACTGAAGCTTTCTTT. It is translated as CASSPTSPMNTEAFF.

V is TRBV7-2 and J is TRBJ2-7; 7 bases match TRBD2. The CDR3 has 15 residues. Germline V gene lookup returns CDR1 SGHTA and CDR2 FQGNSA. Losses at the gene ends were 1 base for V and 6 bases for J; bases not matched to a gene: 9. The CDR3 DNA reads TGTGCCAGCAGCTTAGGGGGAGCGGGGTCTAGCGAGCAGTACTTC. Amino acids: CASSLGGAGSSEQYF.

The chain links TRBV5-1 to TRBJ1-2; tentative D call: TRBD1 (6 bases). The CDR3 length is 14 residues. Germline V CDR1 and CDR2: SGHRS, YFSETQ. V was clipped by 0 bases and J by 3 bases, with 9 bases between them. The CDR3 nucleotides read TGCGCCAGCAGCTTGGGACAGGACTACTATGGCTACACCTTC. Protein: CASSLGQDYYGYTF.

The gene calls are TRBV2 and TRBJ2-2; D not certain. This CDR3 has 14 amino acids. V shed 4 bases and J shed 4 bases, with 10 bases lying between them. Germline V lookup: CDR1 SNHLY, CDR2 FYNNEI. CDR3 sequence: CASSGPPGTGELFF. The CDR3 coding sequence is TGTGCCAGCAGTGGCCCCCCGGGCACCGGGGAGCTGTTTTTT.

The gene calls are TRBV18 and TRBJ1-5, with 10 bases aligning to TRBD1. This CDR3 comprises 14 residues. Germline V gene lookup returns CDR1 KGHSH and CDR2 LQKENI. With V trimmed by 6 bases and J by 5 bases, 4 bases remained unmatched. In DNA form, the CDR3 reads TGTGCCAGCTCCCATGGACAGGGGGATCAGCCCCAGCATTTT. It specifies CASSHGQGDQPQHF. Full variable domain (outside the CDR3, taken from reference TRBV18 and TRBJ1-5): NAGVMQNPRHLVRRRGQEARLRCSPMKGHSHVYWYRQLPEEGLKFMVYLQKENIIDESGMPKERFSAEFPKEGPSILRIQQVVRGDSAAYFCASSHGQGDQPQHFGDGTRLSIL.

The chain couples TRBV5-8 to TRBJ2-1, with 7 positions matching TRBD1. The germline V gene has CDR1 SGHTS and CDR2 YDEGEE. V dropped 0 bases and J dropped 7; count of bases not matched to a gene: 10. This CDR3 region has 16 residues. The CDR3 sequence is CASSLADTGVANEQFF. The CDR3 DNA follows: TGTGCCAGCAGCTTGGCCGATACAGGGGTAGCAAATGAGCAGTTCTTC.

The rearrangement joins TRBV7-8 to TRBJ2-7, with TRBD1 as a possible D gene (6 bases). Germline loops: CDR1 SGHVS, CDR2 FQNEAQ. Trimming stripped 1 base from V and 4 bases from J, with 8 bases between. The CDR3 consists of 13 residues. CDR3 residues: CASSLGQEYEQYF. The CDR3 region has the DNA TGTGCCAGCAGCTTAGGACAGGAATACGAGCAGTACTTC.

The V call is TRBV5-1, the J call TRBJ2-7; no clear D. CDR1 SGHRS and CDR2 YFSETQ come from the germline V gene. V gave up 0 bases and J gave up 2 bases, with 6 bases separating them. The length of the CDR3 is 13 residues. The CDR3 protein is CASSLAVTYEQYF. The CDR3, as DNA: TGCGCCAGCAGCTTGGCGGTCACCTACGAGCAGTACTTC.

The V and J genes are TRBV3-1 (or the pseudogene TRBV3-2) and TRBJ1-2, with D possibly being TRBD1 (6 bases). The CDR3 has 14 amino acids. Germline CDR1 reads LGHDT; CDR2 reads YNNKEL (reference sequence). Trimming removed 0 bases from V and 9 bases from J, with 14 bases in between. CDR3 protein: CASSQDNGGRSYTF. Written as DNA, the CDR3 is TGTGCCAGCAGCCAAGATAACGGGGGGCGAAGCTACACCTTC.

The chain employs TRBV29-1 and TRBJ1-2, with D tentatively TRBD1 (5 bases). The germline CDR1 and CDR2 sequences are SQVTM and ANQGSEA. This CDR3 has 12 residues. The V end was cut by 4 bases, the J end by 4 bases, with 10 bases between. The CDR3 sequence: CSVGQGSYGYTF. For the CDR3, the DNA is TGCAGCGTTGGTCAGGGTTCCTATGGCTACACCTTC.

For the CDR3, the DNA is TGCAGCGTTGGTTGGGACATGAACACTGAAGCTTTCTTT. Translation: CSVGWDMNTEAFF. The rearrangement joins TRBV29-1 to TRBJ1-1; D perhaps matches TRBD1 (6 bases). This CDR3 has 13 amino acids. The V gene's germline CDR1 is SQVTM and CDR2 ANQGSEA. V lost 4 bases and J 0 bases, leaving 9 bases between the germline ends.

This chain uses TRBV7-6 with TRBJ2-3; TRBD2 aligns across 9 bases. The J segment lost 0 bases and the V segment lost 2 bases, leaving 6 bases of the junction unmatched. CDR1 and CDR2 (germline): SGHVS, FNYEAQ. This CDR3 is built from 17 residues. The CDR3 region has the DNA TGTGCCAGCAGCTTAAACAGCGGGGGGTATAGCACAGATACGCAGTATTTT. Encoded protein: CASSLNSGGYSTDTQYF.

This chain joins TRBV9 and TRBJ2-3; 8 bases line up with TRBD2. Germline-derived CDR1 and CDR2 are SGDLS and YYNGEE. J gave up 3 bases and V 4 bases, and 4 bases lay outside the gene matches. The CDR3 extends over 14 amino acids. CDR3: CASSPTSATDTQYF. Written as DNA, the CDR3 is TGTGCCAGCAGCCCGACTAGCGCTACAGATACGCAGTATTTT. Filled out from reference TRBV9 and TRBJ2-3, the complete variable domain reads DSGVTQTPKHLITATGQRVTLRCSPRSGDLSVYWYQQSLDQGLQFLIQYYNGEERAKGNILERFSAQQFPDLHSELNLSSLELGDSALYFCASSPTSATDTQYFGPGTRLTVL.

The chain couples TRBV7-9 to TRBJ1-4; 7 bases match TRBD1. The germline gives CDR1 SEHNR, CDR2 FQNEAQ (reference sequence). J lost 5 bases, V lost 7 bases, and 7 bases had no gene match. The CDR3 length is 14 residues. This CDR3 is CASKMTGRNEKLFF. CDR3 DNA: TGTGCCAGCAAAATGACAGGGAGGAATGAAAAACTGTTTTTT. The full variable domain, in which reference TRBV7-9 and TRBJ1-4 provide the parts outside the CDR3, is DTGVSQNPRHKITKRGQNVTFRCDPISEHNRLYWYRQTLGQGPEFLTYFQNEAQLEKSRLLSDRFSAERPKGSFSTLEIQRTEQGDSAMYLCASKMTGRNEKLFFGSGTQLSVL.